One sample yielded the 25 T cell receptor beta chains listed below, sequenced in a study of blood T cell repertoires in COVID-19. Produced via immunoSEQ multiplex PCR; TCRdb's table is partial and in-frame only. The data show 80,000 to 100,000 clones, 80% seen once. Sequencing was done on a sample of peripheral blood. These receptors were obtained from a woman in her sixties or seventies with acute or convalescent COVID-19.

This chain connects TRBV27 to TRBJ2-1; 10 nucleotides align to TRBD2. CDR3 size: 16 residues. Per the germline V gene, CDR1 is MNHEY and CDR2 is SMNVEV (reference sequence). V lost 0 bases, J lost 7 bases, and 6 bases stayed unmatched. The chain's CDR3 is CASSLSLAGDINEQFF. The CDR3 nucleotides are TGTGCCAGCAGTTTATCCCTAGCGGGAGATATAAATGAGCAGTTCTTC.

The V and J genes are TRBV6-5 and TRBJ2-7, with 7 bases matching TRBD1. CDR1 is MNHEY, CDR2 SVGAGI, per germline. After removal of 5 bases from V and 1 base from J, the junction contained 2 bases not matched to a gene. The CDR3 totals 13 residues. The CDR3 region is CASSRQGSYEQYF. The DNA for the CDR3 is TGTGCCAGCAGTAGACAGGGTTCCTACGAGCAGTACTTC.

This rearrangement joins TRBV12-3 or TRBV12-4 to TRBJ2-7; D may be TRBD1 (5 bases). The CDR3 runs to 12 residues. Trimming removed 6 bases from V and 3 bases from J, with 9 bases in between. The CDR3 here is CASSPRGYEQYF. Written as DNA, the CDR3 is TGTGCCAGCAGCCCAAGGGGCTACGAGCAGTACTTC.

V and J are TRBV5-6 and TRBJ1-3, with 10 positions matching TRBD1. The CDR3 covers 18 residues. V lost 4 bases, J lost 1 base, and 11 bases stayed unmatched. Germline-derived CDR1 and CDR2 are SGHDT and YYEEEE. The CDR3, as DNA: TGTGCCAGCAGCGGGACAGGGGACTGGAACTGGTCTGGAAACACCATATATTTT. It specifies CASSGTGDWNWSGNTIYF.

V usage is TRBV7-2 and J usage is TRBJ1-5, with 11 bases matching TRBD1. Germline CDR1 and CDR2: SGHTA and FQGNSA. Trimming took 5 bases from V and 4 from J; bases not matched to a gene: 7. CDR3 length: 16 amino acids. The CDR3 DNA reads as TGTGCCAGCAGCCCAAGGACAGGGGGCGGGAATCAGCCCCAGCATTTT. It encodes CASSPRTGGGNQPQHF.

CDR3 in amino acids: CASPQDRSGNTIYF. The DNA of the CDR3 is TGCGCCAGTCCACAGGACCGGTCTGGAAACACCATATATTTT. This chain links TRBV23-1 with TRBJ1-3, with D perhaps matching TRBD1 (5 bases). TRBV23-1 is classed as an ORF, of uncertain function. V shed 9 bases and J shed 1 base, with 13 bases lying between them. The CDR3 length is 14 residues.

This sequence joins TRBV7-2 and TRBJ2-7; D gene uncertain. The germline V gene has CDR1 SGHTA and CDR2 FQGNSA. CDR3 length: 13 amino acids. Trimming cost V 2 bases and J 3 bases, with 8 bases left between them. CDR3 sequence reads: CASSLSSGYEQYF. DNA of the CDR3: TGTGCCAGCAGCTTATCATCGGGCTACGAGCAGTACTTC.

V and J are TRBV29-1 and TRBJ2-7, with 8 bases matching TRBD1. The CDR3 runs 13 residues. Germline CDR1 SQVTM, CDR2 ANQGSEA. The J segment lost 5 bases and the V segment lost 4 bases, leaving 7 bases of the junction unmatched. The CDR3 coding sequence is TGCAGCGTTGGAGGTCAGGGGGCGCACGAGCAGTACTTC. This gives the protein CSVGGQGAHEQYF.

This chain uses TRBV5-1 with TRBJ1-1; 7 bases are shared with TRBD1. The germline gives CDR1 SGHRS, CDR2 YFSETQ. The CDR3 is made up of 14 amino acids. With V trimmed by 4 bases and J by 3 bases, 6 bases remained unmatched. CDR3 sequence reads: CASSETGDYTEAFF. The CDR3 nucleotides read TGCGCCAGCAGCGAAACAGGGGACTACACTGAAGCTTTCTTT.

The chain carries TRBV27 and TRBJ2-7; D might be TRBD2 (6 bases). Trimming cost V 5 bases and J 3 bases, with 17 bases left between them. The CDR3 runs to 15 residues. The germline V gene has CDR1 MNHEY and CDR2 SMNVEV (reference sequence). CDR3 sequence (DNA): TGTGCCAGCAGTCCCCACGCGGGGAGCTACTACGAGCAGTACTTC. Its protein is CASSPHAGSYYEQYF.

J is TRBJ2-2 and V is TRBV4-1, with D perhaps matching TRBD2 (5 bases). Trimming shortened V by 1 base and J by 4 bases, and 10 bases separated the two germline ends. The CDR3 extends over 15 amino acids. In germline, CDR1 is MGHRA, CDR2 YSYEKL. The CDR3 nucleotides read TGCGCCAGCAGCCAAGTTGGTGGAGGCACCGGGGAGCTGTTTTTT. This sequence encodes CASSQVGGGTGELFF.

The rearrangement uses TRBV15 and TRBJ1-3; D remains ambiguous. This CDR3 has 18 residues. Germline CDR1 LNHNV, CDR2 YYDKDF (reference sequence). Trimming stripped 2 bases from V and 2 bases from J, with 19 bases between. CDR3 residues: CATSRRGTSYLPGNTIYF. The CDR3 bases are TGTGCCACCAGCAGAAGAGGCACCTCGTACCTTCCTGGAAACACCATATATTTT.

V gene TRBV7-3 combines with J gene TRBJ1-2, with 9 bases that match TRBD1. The CDR3 sequence is 14 residues long. The V segment lost 5 bases and the J segment 4 bases; nucleotides outside the gene matches: 5. From germline, CDR1 is SGHTA and CDR2 FQGTGA. CDR3 nucleotides: TGTGCCAGCAGCGCCGAGACAGGGGGCTATGGCTACACCTTC. Translation: CASSAETGGYGYTF. Based on the CDR3 plus reference TRBV7-3 and TRBJ1-2, the full variable domain is GAGVSQTPSNKVTEKGKYVELRCDPISGHTALYWYRQSLGQGPEFLIYFQGTGAADDSGLPNDRFFAVRPEGSVSTLKIQRTERGDSAVYLCASSAETGGYGYTFGSGTRLTVV.

The chain employs TRBV7-9 and TRBJ2-1, with 8 bases that match TRBD2. This CDR3 has 17 residues. The junction had 10 bases not matched to a gene; V was cut back by 0 bases and J by 6 bases. Per the germline V gene, CDR1 is SEHNR and CDR2 is FQNEAQ (reference sequence). CDR3 protein: CASSLATSGLTGNEQFF. CDR3 bases: TGTGCCAGCAGCTTAGCAACTAGCGGCCTTACCGGCAATGAGCAGTTCTTC.

CDR3 DNA sequence: TGTGCCAGCAGTGAAGACAACGGGGGGGCCAATGAATCACCCCTCCACTTT. Translation: CASSEDNGGANESPLHF. V is TRBV6-1 and J is TRBJ1-6; possibly TRBD1 for D (6 bases). The CDR3 totals 17 residues. The V gene's germline CDR1 is MNHNS and CDR2 SASEGT. V was trimmed by 1 base and J by 10 bases, leaving 20 bases between them.

This clone has just a few counts. The chain links TRBV27 to TRBJ2-7, with 11 bases identical to TRBD2. The CDR3 loop spans 15 amino acids. The germline V gene has CDR1 MNHEY and CDR2 SMNVEV (reference sequence). V lost 5 bases to trimming and J lost 3 bases; unmatched junction nucleotides: 6. The CDR3 loop reads CASSPLAGGFYEQYF. CDR3 in DNA: TGTGCCAGCAGTCCGCTAGCGGGAGGATTCTACGAGCAGTACTTC.

The sample holds a few counts of this clone. CDR3 coding DNA: TGCGCCAGCAGCCAAGATTGGGGGGGCGGCACTGAAGCTTTCTTT. This gives the protein CASSQDWGGGTEAFF. The chain is built from TRBV4-1 and TRBJ1-1, with TRBD1 as a possible D gene (6 bases). CDR3 length: 15 residues. V dropped 0 bases and J dropped 4 bases, with 12 bases sitting between them. Germline CDR1 is MGHRA and CDR2 is YSYEKL.

This clone was counted once. The chain is built from TRBV28 and TRBJ1-5; TRBD1 agrees at 10 bases. In germline, CDR1 is MDHEN, CDR2 SYDVKM. V lost 7 bases and J lost 6; bases outside the gene matches: 6. This CDR3 comprises 14 residues. CDR3 DNA: TGTGCCAGCATCTCGACAGGGGGCTTTCAGCCCCAGCATTTT. It specifies CASISTGGFQPQHF.

This clone was picked up a small number of times. The V gene is TRBV7-2, the J gene TRBJ2-1; tentative D call: TRBD1 (5 bases). CDR3 length: 15 amino acids. V shed 1 base and J shed 1 base, with 8 bases lying between them. Germline CDR1 is SGHTA and CDR2 is FQGNSA. The CDR3 reads CASSLVQGSYNEQFF. CDR3 bases: TGTGCCAGCAGCTTAGTGCAGGGATCCTACAATGAGCAGTTCTTC. The variable domain in full, with the rest retrieved from reference TRBV7-2 and TRBJ2-1, is GAGVSQSPSNKVTEKGKDVELRCDPISGHTALYWYRQSLGQGLEFLIYFQGNSAPDKSGLPSDRFSAERTGGSVSTLTIQRTQQEDSAVYLCASSLVQGSYNEQFFGPGTRLTVL.

This chain joins TRBV2 and TRBJ2-2, with TRBD2 as a possible D gene (6 bases). Trimming left V 6 bases short and J 4 bases short, with 6 bases between. The V gene's germline CDR1 is SNHLY and CDR2 FYNNEI. The CDR3 sequence is 12 residues long. The CDR3 protein is CASREGTGELFF. In nucleotides, the CDR3 is TGTGCCAGCAGGGAGGGCACCGGGGAGCTGTTTTTT.

CDR3 sequence reads: CASSAPGTGDQPQHF. The CDR3 nucleotides are TGTGCCAGCAGCGCACCCGGGACAGGGGATCAGCCCCAGCATTTT. This sequence joins TRBV7-2 and TRBJ1-5, with 10 nucleotides matching TRBD1. The germline gives CDR1 SGHTA, CDR2 FQGNSA. J lost 5 bases, V lost 5 bases, and 6 bases had no gene match. The CDR3 consists of 15 residues.

This clone was detected only once. V usage is TRBV9 and J usage is TRBJ2-1; D gene ambiguous. Germline CDR1 SGDLS, CDR2 YYNGEE. Deletions cut 0 bases from V and 1 base from J, with 5 bases between. The CDR3 consists of 14 residues. The CDR3 region is CASSVAQSYNEQFF. CDR3 DNA sequence: TGTGCCAGCAGCGTAGCTCAGTCCTACAATGAGCAGTTCTTC.

V is TRBV27 and J is TRBJ2-3, with TRBD2 matching over 7 bases. The CDR3 runs to 15 residues. Germline V CDR1 and CDR2: MNHEY, SMNVEV (reference sequence). V shed 4 bases, J shed 0 bases, and the junction held 4 bases outside the gene matches. This CDR3 is CASSSLAGSTDTQYF. Written as DNA, the CDR3 is TGTGCCAGCAGTTCCTTAGCGGGTAGCACAGATACGCAGTATTTT.

This clone was counted once. The chain employs TRBV29-1 and TRBJ2-5, with D perhaps matching TRBD1 (6 bases). Trimming took off 4 bases at V and 3 bases at J, with 9 bases between the two ends. This CDR3 is 12 amino acids long. Germline V gene sequence: CDR1 SQVTM, CDR2 ANQGSEA. CDR3 in amino acids: CSVGRQEETQYF. CDR3 DNA sequence: TGCAGCGTTGGGAGACAGGAAGAGACCCAGTACTTC.

This rearrangement joins TRBV29-1 to TRBJ1-1, with D unclear. This CDR3 region has 13 residues. With 4 bases removed from V and 4 bases from J, the gap between germline ends came to 13 bases. Germline V gene sequence: CDR1 SQVTM, CDR2 ANQGSEA. The CDR3 sequence is CSVAAGWATEAFF. The CDR3 DNA follows: TGCAGCGTTGCGGCAGGTTGGGCCACTGAAGCTTTCTTT.